These T cell receptor beta chains were read from a single sample in a study of early T cells in non-severe SARS-CoV-2 infection. TCRdb reanalysed the 5' RACE reads using MiXCR and keeps one entry per CDR3 protein. This table has fewer than 70,000 distinct CDR3 sequences, roughly an eighth appearing once. The sequenced material came from whole blood. The receptors shown here come from an adult who was a healthcare worker with PCR-confirmed SARS-CoV-2 infection or an uninfected control (not recorded which). Each CDR3 is given with its conserved first and last residue. Fields, in order: D gene, clone size, J gene, V gene, CDR3 protein, CDR3 DNA. The D gene is left open where the match is weak. A clone size is listed for some rows: how often the clone was seen (once, few, many), or a class if it is expanded.

.	many	TRBJ2-7	TRBV29-1	CSVSLGAGVGEQYF	TGCAGCGTTTCCCTCGGGGCTGGGGTCGGCGAGCAGTACTTC
.	many	TRBJ2-5	TRBV5-1	CASSLGYGETQYF	TGCGCCAGCAGCCTAGGGTACGGAGAGACCCAGTACTTC
.	many	TRBJ2-3	TRBV9	CASSVLHGGHTDTQYF	TGTGCCAGCAGCGTGCTCCACGGGGGGCACACAGATACGCAGTATTTT
.	many	TRBJ2-7	TRBV12-3/TRBV12-4	CASSLGPPRYSYEQYF	TGTGCCAGCAGTTTGGGACCCCCAAGATACTCCTACGAGCAGTACTTC
TRBD2	many	TRBJ2-6	TRBV6-2/TRBV6-3	CASTGGTARSGANVLTF	TGTGCCAGCACCGGGGGGACTGCCCGGAGTGGGGCCAACGTCCTGACTTTC
.	few	TRBJ2-7	TRBV20-1	CSARGSVHEQYF	TGCAGTGCTAGGGGTAGCGTCCACGAGCAGTACTTC
TRBD1	many	TRBJ2-3	TRBV6-6	CASSGWDRGKFDTQYF	TGTGCCAGCAGTGGCTGGGACAGGGGTAAATTTGATACGCAGTATTTT
.	many	TRBJ1-1	TRBV7-2	CASSLAGAGAYSEAFF	TGTGCCAGCAGCTTAGCGGGGGCAGGGGCCTACTCCGAAGCTTTCTTT
.	many	TRBJ2-1	TRBV11-3	CASSRFREGEQFF	TGTGCCAGCAGCCGGTTCCGAGAGGGTGAGCAGTTCTTC
.	few	TRBJ1-1	TRBV5-4	CASSFGLGTEAFF	TGTGCCAGCAGCTTCGGCCTTGGCACTGAAGCTTTCTTT
.	many	TRBJ2-2	TRBV30	CAWRVDWARTGELFF	TGTGCCTGGAGAGTAGATTGGGCGCGTACCGGGGAGCTGTTTTTT
.	.	TRBJ2-3	TRBV20-1	CSARDPGLSTDTQYF	TGCAGTGCTAGAGACCCGGGACTGAGCACAGATACGCAGTATTTT
TRBD2	many	TRBJ2-3	TRBV11-3	CASSPGLAGGQGDTQYF	TGTGCCAGCAGCCCAGGACTAGCGGGAGGGCAGGGAGATACGCAGTATTTT
TRBD2	many	TRBJ2-4	TRBV27	CASSLSGVAKNIQYF	TGTGCCAGCAGCCTCAGCGGGGTAGCCAAAAACATTCAGTACTTC
.	.	TRBJ1-4	TRBV15	CATSGAQGANEKLFF	TGTGCCACCAGCGGGGCACAGGGAGCTAATGAAAAACTGTTTTTT
.	.	TRBJ2-1	TRBV7-8	CASSFMTDYNEQFF	TGTGCCAGCAGCTTCATGACGGATTACAATGAGCAGTTCTTC
TRBD1	few	TRBJ1-4	TRBV6-2/TRBV6-3	CVSRSTGFRNNEKLFF	TGTGTCAGCAGATCGACAGGGTTTAGAAATAATGAAAAACTGTTTTTT
TRBD1	few	TRBJ2-5	TRBV6-1	CASNSGTGRETQYF	TGTGCCAGCAATTCCGGGACAGGGAGAGAGACCCAGTACTTC
TRBD1	.	TRBJ1-4	TRBV9	CASSPQTGGIEKLFF	TGTGCCAGCAGCCCTCAGACAGGGGGCATAGAAAAACTGTTTTTT
.	many	TRBJ2-3	TRBV20-1	CSARDPGGGTDTQYF	TGCAGTGCTAGAGATCCCGGGGGAGGCACAGATACGCAGTATTTT